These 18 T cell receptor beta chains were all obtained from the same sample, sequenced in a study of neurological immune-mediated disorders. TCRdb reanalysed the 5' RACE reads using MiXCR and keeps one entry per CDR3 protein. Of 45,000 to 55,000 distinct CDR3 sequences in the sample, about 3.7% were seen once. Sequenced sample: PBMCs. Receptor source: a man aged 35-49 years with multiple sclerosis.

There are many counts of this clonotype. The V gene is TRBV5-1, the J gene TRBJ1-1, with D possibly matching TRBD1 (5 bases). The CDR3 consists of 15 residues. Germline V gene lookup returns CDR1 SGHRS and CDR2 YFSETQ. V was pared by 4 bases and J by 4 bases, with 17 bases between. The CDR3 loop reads CASSPGHGVSTEAFF. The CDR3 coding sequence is TGCGCCAGCAGCCCCGGACACGGGGTAAGCACTGAAGCTTTCTTT. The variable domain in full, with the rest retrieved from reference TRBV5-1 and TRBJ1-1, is KAGVTQTPRYLIKTRGQQVTLSCSPISGHRSVSWYQQTPGQGLQFLFEYFSETQRNKGNFPGRFSGRQFSNSRSEMNVSTLELGDSALYLCASSPGHGVSTEAFFGQGTRLTVV.

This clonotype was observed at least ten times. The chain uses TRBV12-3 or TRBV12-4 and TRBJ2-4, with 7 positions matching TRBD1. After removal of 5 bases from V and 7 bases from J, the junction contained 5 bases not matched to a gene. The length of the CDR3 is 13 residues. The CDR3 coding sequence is TGTGCCAGCAGTCGAGGGGGCGAGAACATTCAGTACTTC. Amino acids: CASSRGGENIQYF.

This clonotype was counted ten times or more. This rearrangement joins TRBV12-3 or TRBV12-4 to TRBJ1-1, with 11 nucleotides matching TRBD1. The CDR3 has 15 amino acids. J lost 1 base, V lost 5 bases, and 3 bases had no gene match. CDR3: CASSPGQGANTEAFF. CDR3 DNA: TGTGCCAGCAGTCCCGGACAGGGGGCGAACACTGAAGCTTTCTTT.

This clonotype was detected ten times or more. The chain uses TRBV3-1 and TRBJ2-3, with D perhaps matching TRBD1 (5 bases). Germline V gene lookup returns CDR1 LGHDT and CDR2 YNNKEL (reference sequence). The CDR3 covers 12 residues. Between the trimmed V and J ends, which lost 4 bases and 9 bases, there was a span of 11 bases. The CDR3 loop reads CASSPSSGTQYF. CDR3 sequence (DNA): TGTGCCAGCAGCCCCTCGTCAGGGACGCAGTATTTT.

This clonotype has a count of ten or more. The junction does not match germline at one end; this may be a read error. CDR3 amino acids: CASSTFTGANSPLNF. In DNA form, the CDR3 reads TGCGCCAGCAGCACCTTCACAGGGGCGAATTCACCCCTCAACTTT. V usage is TRBV5-1 and J usage is TRBJ1-6; 7 bases align to TRBD1. The V gene's germline CDR1 is SGHRS and CDR2 YFSETQ. The CDR3 runs to 15 residues. Combining the CDR3 with reference TRBV5-1 and TRBJ1-6 gives the whole variable domain KAGVTQTPRYLIKTRGQQVTLSCSPISGHRSVSWYQQTPGQGLQFLFEYFSETQRNKGNFPGRFSGRQFSNSRSEMNVSTLELGDSALYLCASSTFTGANSPLNFGNGTRLTVT.

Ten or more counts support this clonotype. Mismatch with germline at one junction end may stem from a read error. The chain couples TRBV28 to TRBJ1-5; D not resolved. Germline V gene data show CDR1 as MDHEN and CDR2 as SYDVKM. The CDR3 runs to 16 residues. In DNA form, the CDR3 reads TGTGCCAGCAGTTTGATCGTTCCCCACAGCAATCAGCCCCAGAATTTT. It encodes CASSLIVPHSNQPQNF.

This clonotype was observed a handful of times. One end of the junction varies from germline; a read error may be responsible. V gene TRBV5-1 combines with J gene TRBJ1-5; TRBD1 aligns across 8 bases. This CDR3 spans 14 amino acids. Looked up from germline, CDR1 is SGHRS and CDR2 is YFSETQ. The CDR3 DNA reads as TGCGCCAGCAGCTTGGCAGGGGGCGAGGAGCCCCAGAATTTT. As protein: CASSLAGGEEPQNF.

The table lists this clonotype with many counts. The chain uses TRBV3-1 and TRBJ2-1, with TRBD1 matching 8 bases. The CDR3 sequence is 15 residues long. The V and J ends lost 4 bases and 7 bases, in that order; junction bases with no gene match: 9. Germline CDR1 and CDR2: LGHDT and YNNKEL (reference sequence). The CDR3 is CASSPQGAPENEQFF. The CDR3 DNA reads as TGTGCCAGCAGCCCTCAGGGGGCTCCCGAGAATGAGCAGTTCTTC.

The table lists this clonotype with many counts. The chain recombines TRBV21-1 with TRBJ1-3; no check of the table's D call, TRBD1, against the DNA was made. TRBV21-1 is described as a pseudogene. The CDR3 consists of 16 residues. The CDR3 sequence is CASSKGKGCSGNTIYF. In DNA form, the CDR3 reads TGTGCCAGCAGCAAAGGGAAAGGGTGCTCTGGAAACACCATATATTTT.

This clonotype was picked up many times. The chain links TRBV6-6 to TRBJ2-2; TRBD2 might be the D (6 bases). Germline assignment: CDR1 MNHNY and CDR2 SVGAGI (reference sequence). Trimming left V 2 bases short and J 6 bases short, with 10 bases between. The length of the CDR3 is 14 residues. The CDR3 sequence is CASSYGGFPGELFF. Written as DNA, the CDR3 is TGTGCCAGCAGTTACGGGGGGTTTCCCGGGGAGCTGTTTTTT.

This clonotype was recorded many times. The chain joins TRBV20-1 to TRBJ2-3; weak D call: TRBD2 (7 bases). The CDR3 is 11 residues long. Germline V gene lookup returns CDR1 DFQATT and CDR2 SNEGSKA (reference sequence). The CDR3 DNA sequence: TGCCACCGGGGGGCCGCAGATACGCAGTATTTT. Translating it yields CHRGAADTQYF.

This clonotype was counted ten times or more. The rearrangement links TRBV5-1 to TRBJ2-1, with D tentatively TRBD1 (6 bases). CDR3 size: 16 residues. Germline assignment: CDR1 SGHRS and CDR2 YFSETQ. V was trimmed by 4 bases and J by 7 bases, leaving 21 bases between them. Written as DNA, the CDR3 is TGCGCCAGCAGCCCGGAGACAGGTAGTTGGGGAAATGAGCAGTTCTTC. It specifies CASSPETGSWGNEQFF.

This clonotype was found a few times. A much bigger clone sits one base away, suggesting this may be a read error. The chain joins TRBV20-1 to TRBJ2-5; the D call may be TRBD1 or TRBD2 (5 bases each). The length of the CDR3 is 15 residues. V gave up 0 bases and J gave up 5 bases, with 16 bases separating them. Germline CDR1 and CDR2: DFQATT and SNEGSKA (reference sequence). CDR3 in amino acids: CSARDLGGILETQYF. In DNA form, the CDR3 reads TGCAGTGCTAGAGATCTTGGGGGAATCCTCGAGACCCAGTACTTC.

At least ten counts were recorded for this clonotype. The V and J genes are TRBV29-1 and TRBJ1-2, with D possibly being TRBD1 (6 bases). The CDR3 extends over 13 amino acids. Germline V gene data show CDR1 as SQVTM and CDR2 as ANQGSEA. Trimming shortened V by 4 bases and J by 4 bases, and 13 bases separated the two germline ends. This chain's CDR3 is CSVGQVGGYGYTF. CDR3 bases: TGCAGCGTTGGACAGGTCGGGGGCTATGGCTACACCTTC. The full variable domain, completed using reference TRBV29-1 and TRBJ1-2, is SAVISQKPSRDICQRGTSLTIQCQVDSQVTMMFWYRQQPGQSLTLIATANQGSEATYESGFVIDKFPISRPNLTFSTLTVSNMSPEDSSIYLCSVGQVGGYGYTFGSGTRLTVV.

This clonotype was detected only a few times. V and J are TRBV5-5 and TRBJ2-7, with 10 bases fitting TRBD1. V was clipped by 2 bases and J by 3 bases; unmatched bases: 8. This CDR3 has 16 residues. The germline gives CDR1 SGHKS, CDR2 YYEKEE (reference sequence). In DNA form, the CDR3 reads TGTGCCAGCAGCTTAACCGGGACAGGGGATTTCTACGAGCAGTACTTC. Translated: CASSLTGTGDFYEQYF.

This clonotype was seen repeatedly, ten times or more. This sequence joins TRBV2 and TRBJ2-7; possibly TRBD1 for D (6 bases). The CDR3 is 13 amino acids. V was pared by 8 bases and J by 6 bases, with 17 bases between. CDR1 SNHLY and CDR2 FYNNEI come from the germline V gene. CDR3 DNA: TGTGCCAGCCATTACGAACAGGGCTCCGAGCAGTACTTC. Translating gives CASHYEQGSEQYF.

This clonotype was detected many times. Written as DNA, the CDR3 is TGTGCCAGCAAATGGGGGTTGGGGAAGGATAACTATGGCTACACCTTC. Its translation is CASKWGLGKDNYGYTF. This sequence joins TRBV6-5 and TRBJ1-2; D is perhaps TRBD1 (5 bases). This CDR3 contains 16 residues. CDR1 is MNHEY, CDR2 SVGAGI, per germline. The V end was cut by 7 bases, the J end by 1 base, with 19 bases between.

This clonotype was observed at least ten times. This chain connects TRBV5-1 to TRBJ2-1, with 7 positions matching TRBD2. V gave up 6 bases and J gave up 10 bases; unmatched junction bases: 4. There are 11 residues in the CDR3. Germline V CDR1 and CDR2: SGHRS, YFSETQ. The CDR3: CASTGGGEQFF. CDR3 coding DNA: TGCGCCAGCACTGGGGGAGGGGAGCAGTTCTTC. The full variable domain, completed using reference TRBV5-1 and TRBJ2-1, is KAGVTQTPRYLIKTRGQQVTLSCSPISGHRSVSWYQQTPGQGLQFLFEYFSETQRNKGNFPGRFSGRQFSNSRSEMNVSTLELGDSALYLCASTGGGEQFFGPGTRLTVL.